This passage covers 29 T cell receptor beta chains from one sample sequenced in a study of T cells in Graves' hyperthyroidism and ophthalmopathy. Researchers amplified the TCR beta CDR3 regions from RNA transcripts. TCR CDR3 regions were first amplified by RT-PCR with HTBI primers. MiXCR, applied by TCRdb to the multiplex PCR reads, yields one record per CDR3 protein. The profile shows over 400,000 distinct CDR3 sequences, around 15% of them singletons. What was sequenced was blood. The receptors derive from a young man with Graves' ophthalmopathy.

Only a few counts were recorded for this clonotype. The chain carries TRBV7-9 and TRBJ1-4, with D hard to call. Trimming took off 5 bases at V and 14 bases at J, with 18 bases between the two ends. The CDR3 extends over 13 amino acids. Germline V gene sequence: CDR1 SEHNR, CDR2 FQNEAQ (reference sequence). The CDR3 is CASSTYSNESLFF. The CDR3 coding sequence is TGTGCCAGCAGCACATATAGTAATGAAAGCCTGTTTTTT.

This clonotype was detected only a few times. A read error is likely, as this CDR3 ends without the conserved phenylalanine or tryptophan. The V and J genes are TRBV7-8 and TRBJ1-1; 8 positions agree with TRBD1. Germline V CDR1 and CDR2: SGHVS, FQNEAQ. CDR3 length equals 15 residues. After removal of 1 base from V and 7 bases from J, the junction contained 8 bases not matched to a gene. CDR3: CASSLDVGQGGEAFL. CDR3 nucleotides: TGTGCCAGCAGCTTAGATGTCGGACAGGGTGGTGAAGCTTTCCTT.

This clonotype showed up many times. The J gene is TRBJ1-1, the V gene TRBV30; tentatively, D is TRBD1 (5 bases). Trimming left V 1 base short and J 10 bases short, with 19 bases between. The CDR3 consists of 14 residues. The germline gives CDR1 GTSNPN, CDR2 SVGIG (reference sequence). CDR3 residues: CAWSDPSVGPGAFF. The DNA of the CDR3 is TGTGCCTGGAGTGACCCCTCCGTGGGGCCGGGAGCTTTCTTT.

This clonotype was observed a few times. This rearrangement joins TRBV12-3 or TRBV12-4 to TRBJ2-7; no reliable D call. V was trimmed by 3 bases and J by 9 bases, leaving 12 bases between them. The CDR3 totals 12 residues. CDR3 sequence: CASSLGRDWQYF. The DNA for the CDR3 is TGTGCCAGCAGTTTGGGTCGAGATTGGCAGTACTTC.

The chain employs TRBV11-1 and TRBJ2-5; no firm D call. Trimming pared 0 bases from V and 4 bases from J, leaving 12 bases between. CDR1 and CDR2 from the germline V gene are SGHAT and FQDESV (reference sequence). The CDR3 sequence is 15 residues long. The CDR3 loop is CASSLASFSPETQYF. CDR3 nucleotides: TGTGCCAGCAGCTTAGCGTCGTTCTCCCCAGAGACCCAGTACTTC.

This clonotype was counted many times. V usage is TRBV20-1 and J usage is TRBJ2-7; 8 positions agree with TRBD1. Germline V gene sequence: CDR1 DFQATT, CDR2 SNEGSKA (reference sequence). This CDR3 region has 14 residues. V shed 3 bases, J shed 0 bases, and the junction held 4 bases outside the gene matches. CDR3 protein: CSARGQEHSYEQYF. The CDR3 coding sequence is TGCAGTGCTAGGGGACAGGAACACTCCTACGAGCAGTACTTC.

This clonotype was found many times. V and J are TRBV7-9 and TRBJ1-1; D gene unclear. The CDR3 runs 11 residues. V shed 6 bases and J shed 6 bases, with 8 bases lying between them. Germline V lookup: CDR1 SEHNR, CDR2 FQNEAQ (reference sequence). In DNA form, the CDR3 reads TGTGCCAGCAGTCTCAGTGCTGAAGCTTTCTTT. It codes for CASSLSAEAFF.

This clonotype was seen ten or more times. The chain recombines TRBV6-6 with TRBJ1-5; TRBD1 matches at 8 bases. Germline CDR1 MNHNY, CDR2 SVGAGI (reference sequence). CDR3 length equals 15 residues. The trim removed 2 bases at V and 5 bases at J, leaving 5 bases unmatched. The CDR3 DNA follows: TGTGCCAGCAGTTACACGGCAGGGGGCCATCAGCCCCAGCATTTT. Amino acid sequence: CASSYTAGGHQPQHF.

The CDR3 region is CAISESAEAFF. The CDR3 bases are TGTGCCATCAGTGAGTCTGCTGAAGCTTTCTTT. This sequence joins TRBV10-3 and TRBJ1-1, with D unresolved. Trimming left V 0 bases short and J 6 bases short, with 2 bases between. The germline V gene encodes CDR1 ENHRY and CDR2 SYGVKD. This CDR3 is 11 amino acids long.

This clonotype was seen only once. The chain couples TRBV5-1 to TRBJ2-5; 14 bases align to TRBD2. Trimming took 5 bases from V and 4 from J; bases not matched to a gene: 7. In germline, CDR1 is SGHRS, CDR2 YFSETQ. This CDR3 region has 16 residues. The CDR3 bases are TGCGCCAGCAGAAGACTAGCGGGGGGGCTTGGAGAGACCCAGTACTTC. It is translated as CASRRLAGGLGETQYF.

To note about this clonotype: One base away lies a much larger clone, so this may be a sequencing read error. The J gene is TRBJ2-4, the V gene TRBV24-1; maybe TRBD1 (6 bases). The germline V gene has CDR1 KGHDR and CDR2 SFDVKD. The CDR3 has 13 amino acids. V was trimmed by 2 bases and J by 9 bases, leaving 10 bases between them. CDR3 protein: CATSDSTGSIQYF. The CDR3 DNA sequence: TGTGCCACCAGTGATTCCACAGGGAGCATTCAGTACTTC.

This clonotype was counted between two and nine times. The chain links TRBV29-1 to TRBJ1-2; D not certain. Germline V lookup: CDR1 SQVTM, CDR2 ANQGSEA. Trimming removed 1 base from V and 10 bases from J, with 7 bases in between. The CDR3 extends over 10 amino acids. CDR3 nucleotide sequence: TGCAGCGTTGAAGTTAACACCTACACCTTC. Amino acids: CSVEVNTYTF.

This clonotype was counted many times. The chain carries TRBV30 and TRBJ1-1, with D hard to call. The germline V gene has CDR1 GTSNPN and CDR2 SVGIG (reference sequence). V gave up 3 bases and J gave up 6 bases, with 11 bases separating them. CDR3 length: 12 residues. The DNA of the CDR3 is TGTGCCTGGAGCGCAGGAATCTCTGAAGCTTTCTTT. Translated: CAWSAGISEAFF.

V gene TRBV19 combines with J gene TRBJ1-6; TRBD1 aligns across 7 bases. V dropped 7 bases and J dropped 0; count of bases not matched to a gene: 12. Per the germline V gene, CDR1 is LNHDA and CDR2 is SQIVND (reference sequence). The CDR3 is 18 residues long. The CDR3 reads CASTPGQHPSSYNSPLHF. The CDR3 DNA sequence: TGTGCCAGTACCCCGGGACAGCACCCGAGCTCCTATAATTCACCCCTCCACTTT. Variable domain in full (rest from reference TRBV19 and TRBJ1-6): DGGITQSPKYLFRKEGQNVTLSCEQNLNHDAMYWYRQDPGQGLRLIYYSQIVNDFQKGDIAEGYSVSREKKESFPLTVTSAQKNPTAFYLCASTPGQHPSSYNSPLHFGNGTRLTVT.

This clonotype was counted at least ten times. DNA for the CDR3: TGCGCCAGCCGCACCTTAGTAAGGGGCCCAACCCCAGATACGCAGTATTTT. This encodes CASRTLVRGPTPDTQYF. This chain uses TRBV5-1 with TRBJ2-3; D is possibly TRBD1 (5 bases). Germline-derived CDR1 and CDR2 are SGHRS and YFSETQ. V lost 7 bases and J 4 bases, leaving 25 bases between the germline ends. The CDR3 covers 17 residues.

This clonotype was observed many times. This sequence joins TRBV7-2 and TRBJ2-5; TRBD1 matches at 8 bases. From germline, CDR1 is SGHTA and CDR2 FQGNSA. The CDR3 covers 14 residues. The V gene end was trimmed by 5 bases and the J gene end by 2 bases; junction bases not matched to a gene: 4. The CDR3 is CASSPWTGQETQYF. DNA of the CDR3: TGTGCCAGCAGCCCGTGGACAGGGCAAGAGACCCAGTACTTC. The full variable domain, in which reference TRBV7-2 and TRBJ2-5 provide the parts outside the CDR3, is GAGVSQSPSNKVTEKGKDVELRCDPISGHTALYWYRQSLGQGLEFLIYFQGNSAPDKSGLPSDRFSAERTGGSVSTLTIQRTQQEDSAVYLCASSPWTGQETQYFGPGTRLLVL.

The rearrangement joins TRBV11-3 to TRBJ2-5; 10 nucleotides align to TRBD2. Germline CDR1 is SGHNT and CDR2 is YENEEA. Trimming removed 3 bases from V and 2 bases from J; junction bases left unmatched: 3. The CDR3 has 15 residues. The CDR3 nucleotides are TGTGCCAGCAGCTTCCTACTAGCGGGACAAGAGACCCAGTACTTC. Protein: CASSFLLAGQETQYF.

Notes on this clonotype: A much larger clone sits a single nucleotide away, making a read error possible. This sequence joins TRBV3-1 and TRBJ1-1, with D possibly matching TRBD1 (5 bases). Trimming cost V 0 bases and J 4 bases, with 12 bases left between them. Germline V gives CDR1 LGHDT, CDR2 YNNKEL (reference sequence). CDR3 length equals 15 residues. CDR3 amino acids: CASSQEGGLSTEAFF. CDR3 DNA: TGTGCCAGCAGCCAAGAGGGGGGGTTGAGCACTGAAGCTTTCTTT.

This clonotype came up a few times. This chain links TRBV7-9 with TRBJ2-5; 9 positions match TRBD2. Trimming cost V 5 bases and J 2 bases; bases outside gene matches: 9. CDR3 length equals 16 residues. Germline V lookup: CDR1 SEHNR, CDR2 FQNEAQ (reference sequence). The CDR3 DNA follows: TGTGCCAGCAGCCCGAGCAGAGCGGGGGGACAAGAGACCCAGTACTTC. It specifies CASSPSRAGGQETQYF.

This clonotype was counted a few times. The CDR3 nucleotides are TGCGCCAGCAGCTGGGTCCCCTCTTACGAGCAGTACTTC. Protein sequence: CASSWVPSYEQYF. The chain combines TRBV5-1 with TRBJ2-7; D is unclear. The V gene lost 3 bases and the J gene lost 4 bases, with 11 bases spanning the gap. Looked up from germline, CDR1 is SGHRS and CDR2 is YFSETQ. There are 13 residues in the CDR3.

The table lists this clonotype with many counts. The chain combines TRBV7-9 with TRBJ2-1, with 10 bases aligning to TRBD2. The CDR3 sequence is 14 residues long. Germline CDR1 reads SEHNR; CDR2 reads FQNEAQ (reference sequence). V shed 1 base and J 9 bases; nucleotides not matched to a gene: 3. The CDR3 loop reads CASSLGLAGSEQFF. The CDR3 nucleotides are TGTGCCAGCAGCTTAGGACTAGCGGGTTCTGAGCAGTTCTTC. The variable domain in full, completed from reference TRBV7-9 and TRBJ2-1, reads DTGVSQNPRHKITKRGQNVTFRCDPISEHNRLYWYRQTLGQGPEFLTYFQNEAQLEKSRLLSDRFSAERPKGSFSTLEIQRTEQGDSAMYLCASSLGLAGSEQFFGPGTRLTVL.

This clonotype was observed many times. The V gene is TRBV14, the J gene TRBJ2-3; the D is unclear. CDR3 length: 12 amino acids. Germline V gene sequence: CDR1 SGHDN, CDR2 FVKESK. The V end lost 4 bases, the J end lost 9 bases, and 11 bases lay between the germline ends. The CDR3 protein is CASSLDPATQYF. CDR3 nucleotides: TGTGCCAGCAGCCTCGACCCGGCAACGCAGTATTTT.

Only one count was recorded for this clonotype. The J gene is TRBJ1-2, the V gene TRBV6-2 or TRBV6-3; D not resolved. Germline V gene lookup returns CDR1 MNHEY and CDR2 SVGEGT. This CDR3 is 15 amino acids long. V dropped 6 bases and J dropped 5 bases, with 19 bases sitting between them. DNA of the CDR3: TGTGCCAGCAGCTTAGTAGGTGGGAGTTCTTATGGCTACACCTTC. Translated: CASSLVGGSSYGYTF.

The V call is TRBV29-1, the J call TRBJ1-1; possible D gene TRBD1, 5 bases. Trimming shortened V by 4 bases and J by 1 base, and 10 bases separated the two germline ends. The CDR3 is 13 amino acids. Germline CDR1 and CDR2: SQVTM and ANQGSEA. This CDR3 reads CSVGSTENTEAFF. In nucleotides, the CDR3 is TGCAGCGTTGGCTCGACAGAGAACACTGAAGCTTTCTTT.

At least ten counts were recorded for this clonotype. The genes are TRBV15 and TRBJ2-5; TRBD2 matches at 16 bases. Germline CDR1 is LNHNV and CDR2 is YYDKDF (reference sequence). The CDR3 runs to 16 residues. The V segment lost 4 bases and the J segment 5 bases; nucleotides outside the gene matches: 4. Here the CDR3 reads CATSTGTSGGEETQYF. In nucleotides, the CDR3 is TGTGCCACCAGCACCGGGACTAGCGGGGGGGAGGAGACCCAGTACTTC.

This clonotype was observed many times. V and J are TRBV3-1 and TRBJ2-5; TRBD2 matches 7 bases. The junction had 6 bases not matched to a gene; V was cut back by 4 bases and J by 1 base. The CDR3 runs 15 residues. From germline, CDR1 is LGHDT and CDR2 YNNKEL (reference sequence). CDR3 bases: TGTGCCAGCAGCCTTCCGTCGGGGGGCCAAGAGACCCAGTACTTC. Translating gives CASSLPSGGQETQYF.

In its sample, this clonotype was seen many times. This chain uses TRBV12-3 or TRBV12-4 with TRBJ2-3; D is undetermined. Trimming stripped 5 bases from V and 4 bases from J, with 22 bases between. This CDR3 has 17 residues. CDR3 loop: CASSPAATRIRPDTQYF. CDR3 sequence (DNA): TGTGCCAGCAGTCCGGCCGCGACCCGGATTCGACCAGATACGCAGTATTTT.

The chain couples TRBV6-5 to TRBJ1-6; 7 positions agree with TRBD1. Germline values: CDR1 MNHEY, CDR2 SVGAGI. The CDR3 totals 15 residues. V lost 0 bases and J lost 8; bases outside the gene matches: 4. The CDR3 spells CASSYSRQGDSPLHF. DNA for the CDR3: TGTGCCAGCAGTTACTCCAGACAGGGTGATTCACCCCTCCACTTT.

This chain joins TRBV6-2 or TRBV6-3 and TRBJ2-7, with D maybe TRBD1 (6 bases). Trimming took 2 bases from V and 5 from J, leaving 22 bases between them. The CDR3 length is 17 residues. The germline V gene encodes CDR1 MNHEY and CDR2 SVGEGT. CDR3 coding DNA: TGTGCCAGCAGTTACCCACCCAGCAGGGGTGATGGTAACGAGCAGTACTTC. This encodes CASSYPPSRGDGNEQYF.